This entry lists 14 T cell receptor beta chains sequenced from one sample in a study of blood T cell repertoires in COVID-19. Profiled with immunoSEQ multiplex PCR; TCRdb holds only in-frame clones, not every one. The sample carries about 310,000 clones, over 75% recorded once. The specimen sequenced was peripheral blood. These receptors were obtained from a woman aged 50 to 60 who had recovered from COVID-19.

The chain employs TRBV27 and TRBJ2-1; D gene uncertain. Germline assignment: CDR1 MNHEY and CDR2 SMNVEV (reference sequence). V was shortened by 6 bases and J by 6 bases, with 6 bases between the two germline ends. The CDR3 is made up of 11 amino acids. CDR3 sequence: CASRLANEQFF. The CDR3 nucleotides read TGTGCCAGCAGGCTGGCCAATGAGCAGTTCTTC.

V is TRBV3-1 (or the pseudogene TRBV3-2) and J is TRBJ1-3; D is unclear. This CDR3 spans 13 amino acids. Germline V gives CDR1 LGHDT, CDR2 YNNKEL (reference sequence). The V gene lost 0 bases and the J gene lost 4 bases, with 4 bases spanning the gap. The CDR3 sequence: CASSQDGGNTIYF. The CDR3 DNA follows: TGTGCCAGCAGCCAAGATGGCGGAAACACCATATATTTT.

The V gene is TRBV27, the J gene TRBJ2-5; tentatively, D is TRBD2 (6 bases). The CDR3 contains 14 residues. Germline V gives CDR1 MNHEY, CDR2 SMNVEV (reference sequence). V was pared by 3 bases and J by 5 bases, with 13 bases between. As DNA, the CDR3 is TGTGCCAGCAGTTTTTGGGGGGATCGGGAGACCCAGTACTTC. Translation gives CASSFWGDRETQYF.

This sequence joins TRBV27 and TRBJ1-2; possibly TRBD1 for D (5 bases). Deletions cut 4 bases from V and 5 bases from J, with 20 bases between. The CDR3 is made up of 16 amino acids. Germline V gives CDR1 MNHEY, CDR2 SMNVEV (reference sequence). This CDR3 is CASSSKNRRGGYGYTF. The DNA for the CDR3 is TGTGCCAGCAGTTCCAAAAACAGGAGGGGAGGGTATGGCTACACCTTC.

This clone was counted only a few times. This chain links TRBV20-1 with TRBJ2-1, with TRBD2 identical over 10 bases. Unmatched junction bases numbered 10, after V lost 3 bases and J lost 8 bases. Germline CDR1 reads DFQATT; CDR2 reads SNEGSKA (reference sequence). This CDR3 has 15 residues. Here the CDR3 reads CSASKREGFMDEQFF. The DNA of the CDR3 is TGCAGTGCTAGTAAGCGGGAGGGCTTCATGGATGAGCAGTTCTTC.

This clone came up once. The V and J genes are TRBV2 and TRBJ2-7, with D possibly TRBD1 on 6 matching bases. Germline V CDR1 and CDR2: SNHLY, FYNNEI. Deletions cut 6 bases from V and 1 base from J, with 16 bases between. CDR3 size: 15 residues. CDR3 region: CASSQQGYSSYEQYF. The CDR3 DNA is TGTGCCAGCAGCCAACAGGGATATTCATCCTACGAGCAGTACTTC.

The chain recombines TRBV19 with TRBJ2-7; 14 nucleotides agree with TRBD2. The CDR3 is 13 amino acids. With V trimmed by 6 bases and J by 5 bases, 0 bases remained unmatched. CDR1 and CDR2 (germline): LNHDA, SQIVND (reference sequence). CDR3 bases: TGTGCCAGTAGGGGACTAGCGGGAGACGAGCAGTACTTC. It translates to CASRGLAGDEQYF. The whole variable domain, filled in from reference TRBV19 and TRBJ2-7, reads DGGITQSPKYLFRKEGQNVTLSCEQNLNHDAMYWYRQDPGQGLRLIYYSQIVNDFQKGDIAEGYSVSREKKESFPLTVTSAQKNPTAFYLCASRGLAGDEQYFGPGTRLTVT.

About this clone itself: Within the sample, other DNA sequences also encode this same CDR3. The chain employs TRBV20-1 and TRBJ2-2; the D gene is possibly TRBD2 (5 bases). V lost 5 bases, J lost 6 bases, and 7 bases lay in between. CDR1 is DFQATT and CDR2 is SNEGSKA in the germline V gene (reference sequence). The CDR3 contains 11 residues. CDR3 bases: TGCAGTGCTCGGGGTCCCGGGGAGCTGTTTTTT. Amino acids: CSARGPGELFF.

The rearrangement uses TRBV27 and TRBJ2-5; the D is unclear. Germline V CDR1 and CDR2: MNHEY, SMNVEV (reference sequence). The CDR3 is 13 residues long. V dropped 5 bases and J dropped 5 bases, with 12 bases sitting between them. CDR3 in amino acids: CASSLTYVETQYF. DNA for the CDR3: TGTGCCAGCAGTCTCACTTATGTGGAGACCCAGTACTTC.

The chain carries TRBV19 and TRBJ2-3; TRBD2 aligns across 10 bases. From germline, CDR1 is LNHDA and CDR2 SQIVND (reference sequence). The junction had 10 bases not matched to a gene; V was cut back by 3 bases and J by 4 bases. This CDR3 is built from 17 residues. Here the CDR3 DNA reads TGTGCCAGTAGTATTCGGCTAGCGGGAGATGTCCCAGATACGCAGTATTTT. Translation gives CASSIRLAGDVPDTQYF.

This sequence joins TRBV7-2 and TRBJ2-7; 13 bases line up with TRBD2. In germline, CDR1 is SGHTA, CDR2 FQGNSA. The V and J ends lost 5 bases and 6 bases, in that order; junction bases with no gene match: 4. The CDR3 contains 14 residues. CDR3 in DNA: TGTGCCAGCAGCGAGACTAGCGGGAGGCTCGAGCAGTACTTC. Amino acid sequence: CASSETSGRLEQYF.

The chain has TRBV18 and TRBJ1-1; the match to TRBD1 covers 7 bases. Germline values: CDR1 KGHSH, CDR2 LQKENI. With 6 bases clipped from V and 3 bases from J, the junction kept 7 bases outside the gene matches. The CDR3 is 14 residues long. DNA for the CDR3: TGTGCCAGCTCCCTAGGGGGCTCGGACACTGAAGCTTTCTTT. Its protein product is CASSLGGSDTEAFF.

This clone showed up just a few times. The chain carries TRBV10-1 and TRBJ1-5, with D uncertain. V lost 7 bases and J lost 5, with 21 bases in between. The CDR3 runs 16 residues. Germline loops: CDR1 WNHNN, CDR2 SYGVQD (reference sequence). The CDR3 nucleotides read TGCGCCAGCACTTTGGCGGCCTCGAGTTGGGATCAGCCCCAGCATTTT. Residues: CASTLAASSWDQPQHF.

The chain links TRBV19 to TRBJ1-1, with 10 bases matching TRBD1. After removal of 6 bases from V and 3 bases from J, the junction contained 4 bases not matched to a gene. This CDR3 has 14 residues. Germline V CDR1 and CDR2: LNHDA, SQIVND (reference sequence). CDR3 residues: CASRTGTGDTEAFF. In DNA, the CDR3 is TGTGCCAGTAGAACCGGGACAGGGGACACTGAAGCTTTCTTT. Filled out from reference TRBV19 and TRBJ1-1, the complete variable domain reads DGGITQSPKYLFRKEGQNVTLSCEQNLNHDAMYWYRQDPGQGLRLIYYSQIVNDFQKGDIAEGYSVSREKKESFPLTVTSAQKNPTAFYLCASRTGTGDTEAFFGQGTRLTVV.